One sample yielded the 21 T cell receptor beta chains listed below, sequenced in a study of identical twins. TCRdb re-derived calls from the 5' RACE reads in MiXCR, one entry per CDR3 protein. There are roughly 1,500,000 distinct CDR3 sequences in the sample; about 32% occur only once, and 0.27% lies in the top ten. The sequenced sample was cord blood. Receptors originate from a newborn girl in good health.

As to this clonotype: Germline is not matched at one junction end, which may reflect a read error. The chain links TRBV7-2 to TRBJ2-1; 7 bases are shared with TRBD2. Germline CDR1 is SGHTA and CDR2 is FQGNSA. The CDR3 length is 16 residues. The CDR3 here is CASSSGLTSSYNGQFF. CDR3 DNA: TGTGCCAGCAGCTCGGGACTAACGAGCTCCTATAATGGGCAGTTCTTC.

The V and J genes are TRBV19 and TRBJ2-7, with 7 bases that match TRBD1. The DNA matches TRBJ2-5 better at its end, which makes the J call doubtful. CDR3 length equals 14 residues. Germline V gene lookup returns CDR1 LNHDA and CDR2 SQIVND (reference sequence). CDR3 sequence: CASATRQGGETQYF. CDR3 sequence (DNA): TGTGCCAGTGCGACTCGACAGGGTGGAGAGACCCAGTACTTC.

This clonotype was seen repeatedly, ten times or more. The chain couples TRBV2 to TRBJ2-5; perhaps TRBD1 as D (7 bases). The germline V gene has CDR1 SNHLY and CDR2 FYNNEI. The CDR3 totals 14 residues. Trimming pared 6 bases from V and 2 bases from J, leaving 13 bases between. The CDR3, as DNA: TGTGCCAGCAGCTCCCAGGGGGGACAAGAGACCCAGTACTTC. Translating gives CASSSQGGQETQYF.

For the CDR3, the DNA is TGTGCCAGCAGCTTAGGCGCCCTCCTTTGGTACAATGAGCAGTTCTTC. This codes for CASSLGALLWYNEQFF. The V gene is TRBV7-2, the J gene TRBJ2-1; D unresolved. Germline-derived CDR1 and CDR2 are SGHTA and FQGNSA. Trimming removed 1 base at V and 4 bases at J, with 14 bases between. The CDR3 is 16 amino acids.

As DNA, the CDR3 is TGTGCCAGCAGTTATTGGTACAGGATGAGTAGATACAATCAGCCCCAGCATTTT. It yields the protein CASSYWYRMSRYNQPQHF. The rearrangement links TRBV6-5 to TRBJ1-5; possibly TRBD1 for D (5 bases). V was trimmed by 3 bases and J by 3 bases, leaving 21 bases between them. The CDR3 has 18 amino acids. From germline, CDR1 is MNHEY and CDR2 SVGAGI.

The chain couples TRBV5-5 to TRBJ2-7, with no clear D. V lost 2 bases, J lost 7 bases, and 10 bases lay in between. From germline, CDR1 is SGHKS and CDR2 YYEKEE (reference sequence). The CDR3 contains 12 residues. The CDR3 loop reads CASSFLVTEQYF. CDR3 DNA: TGTGCCAGCAGCTTCCTGGTTACTGAGCAGTACTTC.

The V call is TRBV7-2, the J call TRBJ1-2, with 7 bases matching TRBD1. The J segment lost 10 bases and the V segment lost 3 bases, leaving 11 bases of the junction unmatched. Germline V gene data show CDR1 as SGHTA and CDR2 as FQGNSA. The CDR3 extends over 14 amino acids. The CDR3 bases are TGTGCCAGCAGCTTTCGGCCCCTGGGGACAGCCTACACCTTC. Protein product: CASSFRPLGTAYTF. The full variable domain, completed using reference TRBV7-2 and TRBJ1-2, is GAGVSQSPSNKVTEKGKDVELRCDPISGHTALYWYRQSLGQGLEFLIYFQGNSAPDKSGLPSDRFSAERTGGSVSTLTIQRTQQEDSAVYLCASSFRPLGTAYTFGSGTRLTVV.

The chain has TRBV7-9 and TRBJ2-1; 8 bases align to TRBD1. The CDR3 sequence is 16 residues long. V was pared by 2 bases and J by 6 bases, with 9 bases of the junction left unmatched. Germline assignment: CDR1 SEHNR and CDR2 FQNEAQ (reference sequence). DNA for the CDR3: TGTGCCAGCAGCTTAACGGGACAGGTGGGGTGCAATGAGCAGTTCTTC. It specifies CASSLTGQVGCNEQFF.

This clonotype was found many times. CDR3 sequence: CATSRVWSQETQYF. The CDR3 DNA sequence: TGTGCCACCAGCAGAGTCTGGAGCCAAGAGACCCAGTACTTC. The chain employs TRBV15 and TRBJ2-5, with D unresolved. Germline values: CDR1 LNHNV, CDR2 YYDKDF (reference sequence). CDR3 length: 14 amino acids. Trimming removed 1 base from V and 1 base from J, with 7 bases in between.

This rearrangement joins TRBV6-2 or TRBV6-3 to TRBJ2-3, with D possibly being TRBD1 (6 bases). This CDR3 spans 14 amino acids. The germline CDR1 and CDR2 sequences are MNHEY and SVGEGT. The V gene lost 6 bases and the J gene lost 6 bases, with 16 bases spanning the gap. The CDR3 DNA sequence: TGTGCCAGCAGCCGGAGACAGGCTAGGGATACGCAGTATTTT. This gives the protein CASSRRQARDTQYF.

CDR3: CSVAQPGYTF. CDR3 coding DNA: TGCAGCGTAGCCCAACCGGGCTACACCTTC. The chain combines TRBV29-1 with TRBJ1-2; D is unresolved. From germline, CDR1 is SQVTM and CDR2 ANQGSEA. Between the trimmed V and J ends, which lost 6 bases and 8 bases, there was a span of 10 bases. CDR3 length equals 10 residues.

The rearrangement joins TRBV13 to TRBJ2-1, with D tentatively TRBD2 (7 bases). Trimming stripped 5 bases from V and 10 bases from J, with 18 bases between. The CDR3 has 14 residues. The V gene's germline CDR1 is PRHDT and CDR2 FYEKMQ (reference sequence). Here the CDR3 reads CASSPQSGTREQFF. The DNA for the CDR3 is TGTGCCAGCAGCCCCCAGAGCGGGACACGGGAGCAGTTCTTC.

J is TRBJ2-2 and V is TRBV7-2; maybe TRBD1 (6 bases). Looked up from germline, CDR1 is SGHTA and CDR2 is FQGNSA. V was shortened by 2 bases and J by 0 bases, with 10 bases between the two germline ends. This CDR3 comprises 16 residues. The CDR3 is CASSLPWTANTGELFF. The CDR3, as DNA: TGTGCCAGCAGCTTACCGTGGACAGCGAACACCGGGGAGCTGTTTTTT.

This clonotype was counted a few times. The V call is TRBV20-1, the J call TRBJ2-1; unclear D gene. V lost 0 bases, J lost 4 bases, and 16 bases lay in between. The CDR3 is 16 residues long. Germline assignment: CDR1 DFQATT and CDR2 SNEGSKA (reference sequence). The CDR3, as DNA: TGCAGTGCTAGAGATCTCGGCTCGATCCCATACAATGAGCAGTTCTTC. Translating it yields CSARDLGSIPYNEQFF.

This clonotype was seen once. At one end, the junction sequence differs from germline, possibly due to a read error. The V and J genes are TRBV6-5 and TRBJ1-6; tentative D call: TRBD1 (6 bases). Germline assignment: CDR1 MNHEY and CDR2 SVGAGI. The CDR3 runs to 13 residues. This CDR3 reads CAGSYGGQSPLHF. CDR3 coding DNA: TGTGCCGGCAGTTACGGGGGCCAGTCACCCCTCCACTTT.

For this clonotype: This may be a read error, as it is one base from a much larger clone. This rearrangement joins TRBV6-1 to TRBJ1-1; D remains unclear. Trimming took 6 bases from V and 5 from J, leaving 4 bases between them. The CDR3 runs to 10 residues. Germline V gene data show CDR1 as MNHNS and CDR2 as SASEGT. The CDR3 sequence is CASRWTEAFF. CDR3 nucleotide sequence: TGTGCCAGCAGGTGGACTGAAGCTTTCTTT.

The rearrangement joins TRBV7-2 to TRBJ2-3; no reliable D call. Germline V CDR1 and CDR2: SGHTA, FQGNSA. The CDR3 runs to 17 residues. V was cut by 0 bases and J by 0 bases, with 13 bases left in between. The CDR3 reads CASSLASLLTSTDTQYF. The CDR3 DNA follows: TGTGCCAGCAGCTTAGCTAGCCTACTGACTAGCACAGATACGCAGTATTTT. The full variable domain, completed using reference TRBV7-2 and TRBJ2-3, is GAGVSQSPSNKVTEKGKDVELRCDPISGHTALYWYRQSLGQGLEFLIYFQGNSAPDKSGLPSDRFSAERTGGSVSTLTIQRTQQEDSAVYLCASSLASLLTSTDTQYFGPGTRLTVL.

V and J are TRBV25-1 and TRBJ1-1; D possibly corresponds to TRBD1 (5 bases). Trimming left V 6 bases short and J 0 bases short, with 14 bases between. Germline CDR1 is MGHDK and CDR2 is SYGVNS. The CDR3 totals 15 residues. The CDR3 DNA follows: TGTGCCAGCAGGGAAACAGGTTATATGAACACTGAAGCTTTCTTT. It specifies CASRETGYMNTEAFF.

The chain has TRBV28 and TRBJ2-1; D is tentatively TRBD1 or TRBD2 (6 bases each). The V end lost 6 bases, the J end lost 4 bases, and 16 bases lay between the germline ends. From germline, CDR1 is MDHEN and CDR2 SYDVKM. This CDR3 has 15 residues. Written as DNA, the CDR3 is TGTGCCAGCAGCGAGACTAGGGGGGTTTACAATGAGCAGTTCTTC. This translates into CASSETRGVYNEQFF.

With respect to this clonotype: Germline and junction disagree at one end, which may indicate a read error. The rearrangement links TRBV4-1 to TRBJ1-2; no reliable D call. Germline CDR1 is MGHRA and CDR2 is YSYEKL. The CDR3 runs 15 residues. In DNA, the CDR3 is TGCGCCCGCAGCCAAGGTCGGTCTGGGATTGCAGGCTACACCTTC. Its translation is CARSQGRSGIAGYTF.

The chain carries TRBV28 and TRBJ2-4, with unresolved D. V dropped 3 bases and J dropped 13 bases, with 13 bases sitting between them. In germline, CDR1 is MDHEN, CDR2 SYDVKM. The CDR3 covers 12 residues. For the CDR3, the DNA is TGTGCCAGCAGTTTGGTTCCGCCAAAGCAGTACTTC. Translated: CASSLVPPKQYF.